Shown below are 4 T cell receptor beta chains from a single sample sequenced in a study of T cells in Graves' hyperthyroidism and ophthalmopathy (dated by TCRdb to the late 2010s). Library preparation employed multiplex PCR. The sequencing machine was an Illumina HiSeq 2000. TCR beta CDR3 regions were amplified from RNA transcripts. A first-round RT-PCR of the TCR CDR3 used the HTBI primer set with the Qiagen OneStep RT-PCR kit. Clones were called with MiXCR by TCRdb after fastp trimmed the public reads at Q25, and only in-frame beta chains were retained. Rows merge per CDR3 protein into single entries with the most common DNA and genes. The sample table lists a few hundred thousand distinct CDR3 sequences, nearly 15% of them with a count of one. The top ten constitute approximately 19% of the sample. The sequenced sample was blood. Every receptor here comes from a woman in her fifties or sixties with Graves' ophthalmopathy.

The rearrangement joins TRBV20-1 to TRBJ1-1, with D perhaps matching TRBD1 (5 bases). The CDR3 extends over 13 amino acids. Germline-derived CDR1 and CDR2 are DFQATT and SNEGSKA (reference sequence). Trimming took off 1 base at V and 6 bases at J, with 12 bases between the two ends. The CDR3 DNA follows: TGCAGTGCTAGAGGATCTCGGGACTCTGAAGCTTTCTTT. As protein: CSARGSRDSEAFF.

Many counts were recorded for this clonotype. V gene TRBV5-6 combines with J gene TRBJ1-1, with D perhaps matching TRBD1 (6 bases). CDR3 size: 13 residues. Germline values: CDR1 SGHDT, CDR2 YYEEEE. The V end lost 2 bases, the J end lost 8 bases, and 13 bases lay between the germline ends. DNA of the CDR3: TGTGCCAGCAGCTTCTCTCAGGGGAGAGAAGCTTTCTTT. Translating it yields CASSFSQGREAFF.

This clonotype was seen repeatedly, ten times or more. The CDR3 sequence: CASSPYRGSEQYF. The CDR3 region has the DNA TGTGCCAGCAGCCCCTATAGGGGAAGCGAGCAGTACTTC. The genes are TRBV11-2 and TRBJ2-7; D possibly corresponds to TRBD1 (5 bases). This CDR3 contains 13 residues. In germline, CDR1 is SGHAT, CDR2 FQNNGV. V lost 5 bases and J 6 bases, leaving 14 bases between the germline ends.

This chain uses TRBV20-1 with TRBJ2-4; 9 nucleotides agree with TRBD1. Losses at the gene ends were 7 bases for V and 0 bases for J; bases not matched to a gene: 10. The CDR3 length is 16 residues. Germline V gene sequence: CDR1 DFQATT, CDR2 SNEGSKA (reference sequence). CDR3: CSGNRGPTLAKNIQYF. The CDR3 DNA follows: TGCAGTGGGAACAGGGGGCCTACTCTAGCCAAAAACATTCAGTACTTC.